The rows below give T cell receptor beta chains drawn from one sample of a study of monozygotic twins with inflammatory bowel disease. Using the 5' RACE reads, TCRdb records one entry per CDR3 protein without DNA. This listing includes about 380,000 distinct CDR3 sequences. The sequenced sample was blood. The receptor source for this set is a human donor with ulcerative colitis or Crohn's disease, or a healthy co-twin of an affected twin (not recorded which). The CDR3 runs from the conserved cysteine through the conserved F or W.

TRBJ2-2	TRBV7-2	CASSLGGGGYTGELFF
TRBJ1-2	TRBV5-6	CASSLVFAGQNRYGYTF
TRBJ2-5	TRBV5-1	CASLIYGGAGETQYF
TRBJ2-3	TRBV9	CASSVASVVGDTQYF
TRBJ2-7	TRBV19	CASSGDRGRNEQYF
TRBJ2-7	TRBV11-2	CASSLDRLAGGPYEQYF
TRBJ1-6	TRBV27	CASQGGHNSPLHF
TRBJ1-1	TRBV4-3	CASSHDKNTEAFF
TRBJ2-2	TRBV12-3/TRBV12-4	CASSPLGRLTGELFF
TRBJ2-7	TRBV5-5	CASSLVQGGLYEQYF
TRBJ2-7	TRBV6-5	CASSYYGGAGEQYF
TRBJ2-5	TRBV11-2	CASSLVGPGAQYF
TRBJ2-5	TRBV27	CASRPLPGVRETQYF
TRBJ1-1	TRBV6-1	CASSRGQGVTEAFF
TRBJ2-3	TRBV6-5	CASSYTPSGHGTDTQYF
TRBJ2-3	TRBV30	CAWTRPGSTSTDTQYF
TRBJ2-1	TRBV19	CASSATTGGGNNEQFF
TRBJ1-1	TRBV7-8	CAITPNTEAFF
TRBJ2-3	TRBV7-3	CASSSGSGTQYF
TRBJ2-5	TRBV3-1	CASSQDNGGETQYF
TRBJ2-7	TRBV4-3	CASSQLYGQVTYEQYF
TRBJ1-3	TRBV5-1	CASSPGGTGVNTIYF
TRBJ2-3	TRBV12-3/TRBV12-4	CASSLAGSSPDTQYF
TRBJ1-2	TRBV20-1	CSARETGANYGYTF
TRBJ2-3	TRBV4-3	CASSQGGGTGTYTQYF
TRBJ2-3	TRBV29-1	CSADRVSTDTQYF
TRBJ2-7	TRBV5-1	CASSPQGAYEQYF
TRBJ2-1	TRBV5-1	CASSLPGGSYNEQFF
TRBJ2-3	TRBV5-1	CASSSGLAALTDTQYF
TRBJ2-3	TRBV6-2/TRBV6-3	CASSYKVSDTQYF
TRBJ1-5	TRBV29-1	CSVRLSGVRNQPQHF
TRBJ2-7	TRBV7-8	CASSLALAPYEQYF
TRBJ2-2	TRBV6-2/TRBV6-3	CASKAGQGSKTNTGEPFF
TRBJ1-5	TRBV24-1	CAIEDRYSNQPQHF
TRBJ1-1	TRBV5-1	CASSLYRNTEAFF
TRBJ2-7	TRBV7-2	CASSFHRGTYEQYF
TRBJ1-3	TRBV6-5	CASSNTGNTIYF
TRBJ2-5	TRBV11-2	CASTSYRGQETQYF
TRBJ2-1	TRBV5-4	CASSLDYRGNVYNEQFF
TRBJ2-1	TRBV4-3	CASSQDKTSLSYNEQFF
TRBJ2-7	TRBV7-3	CASSLKGGTGGYEQYF
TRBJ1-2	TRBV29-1	CSVHQGLGGYTF
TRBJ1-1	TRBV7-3	CASRTTGDTEAFF
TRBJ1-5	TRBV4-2	CASSQELQGASQPQHF
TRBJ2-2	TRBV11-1	CASSQGGRDTGELFF
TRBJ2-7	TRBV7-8	CASSPLLAREQYF
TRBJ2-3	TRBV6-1	CASTSRQGVDTDTQYF
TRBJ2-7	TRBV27	CASRPSGGNYEQYF
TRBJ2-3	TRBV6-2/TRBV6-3	CASRRKGADGTQYF
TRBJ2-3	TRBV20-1	CSARDTRTDTQYF
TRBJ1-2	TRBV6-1	CASNPPGQGPYGYTF
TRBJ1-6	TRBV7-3	CASSRDSSSPLHF